This entry concerns a single TCR beta chain. Per germline, CDR1 MGHDK and CDR2 SYGVNS. This CDR3 comprises 14 residues. After removal of 7 bases from V and 3 bases from J, the junction contained 7 bases not matched to a gene. The data were taken from a study of T cell changes during pregnancy in multiple sclerosis. Generated by immunoSEQ multiplex PCR, the TCRdb table keeps only in-frame clones and is missing some. Of fewer than 15,000 clones in the sample, 86% were seen once. The receptor's source is a female donor with multiple sclerosis, enrolled in a pregnancy study. Sample: CD8+ T cells from peripheral blood mononuclear cells, taken in the first trimester of pregnancy. The V gene is TRBV25-1, the J gene TRBJ2-7, with 9 bases that match TRBD1. The CDR3 sequence: CASNTGGGIYEQYF. The CDR3 region has the DNA TGTGCCAGCAATACAGGGGGCGGAATCTACGAGCAGTACTTC.